Listed below are T cell receptor beta chains from one sample, sequenced in a study of OX40 agonist ivuxolimab in advanced cancers. Measured with immunoSEQ multiplex PCR; TCRdb has only the in-frame clones, and not every one. In the table there are around 99,000 clones, 90% of which are singletons. Sequenced material: CD4+ or CD8+ T cells sorted from blood, taken in a trial of the OX40 agonist ivuxolimab. Source of these receptors: an adult with an advanced solid tumor such as melanoma, head and neck, liver or kidney cancer. Both conserved end residues are trimmed from each CDR3.

v_call	j_call	cdr3_length	cdr3_aa
TRBV30	TRBJ1-4	12	AWSVGTGAEKLF
TRBV5-1	TRBJ2-5	12	ASTRTGLQETQY
TRBV7-6	TRBJ2-2	14	ASSLVAGGLSGELF
TRBV5-1	TRBJ1-1	12	ASSQGQGSTEAF
TRBV7-9	TRBJ1-1	15	ASSLDPLLGAHTEAF
TRBV30	TRBJ1-2	12	AWRTTRTRYGYT
TRBV11-1	TRBJ1-4	11	ASSSGLNEKLF
TRBV28	TRBJ2-4	11	ASSRGDGNIQY
TRBV9	TRBJ2-3	15	ASSVGVLAGRGDTQY
TRBV14	TRBJ2-7	13	ASSQSYLQSYEQY
TRBV29-1	TRBJ2-3	11	SVRLSLSDTQY
TRBV7-9	TRBJ2-5	11	ASSLGGPETQY
TRBV19	TRBJ2-7	10	ASGPDSYEQY
TRBV27	TRBJ2-7	12	ASSGRGPSYEQY